Presented here are 2 T cell receptor beta chains from one specimen sequenced in a study of vaccination and CD4 T cells after COVID-19. The Oncomine TCR Beta short-read assay was applied to DNA of cultured CD4+ T cells. TCRdb analysed the PCR reads with MiXCR anew, one entry per CDR3 protein. The sample carries over 10,000 distinct CDR3 sequences, 60% to 70% recorded once. Treatment denoted: approximately nine-day PBMC culture with coronavirus spike peptide pools or control peptides (ViraFEST assay). No antigens are known for them. Sequencing was carried out using CD4+ T cells from blood, cultured in vitro. These receptors were collected from a human donor who had recovered from COVID-19.

This clonotype was observed once. This rearrangement joins TRBV12-3 or TRBV12-4 to TRBJ2-1, with 7 nucleotides matching TRBD1. Trimming at V came to 6 bases and at J to 2 bases, leaving 7 bases not matched to a gene. This CDR3 region has 15 residues. The CDR3 here is CASSFRDRAYNEQFF. The CDR3 nucleotides are TGTGCCAGCAGCTTCCGCGACAGGGCCTACAATGAGCAGTTCTTC.

The chain links TRBV7-3 to TRBJ1-1, with D possibly matching TRBD1 (5 bases). This CDR3 has 12 residues. From germline, CDR1 is SGHTA and CDR2 FQGTGA. Deletions cut 5 bases from V and 4 bases from J, with 8 bases between. CDR3 region: CASSGDSTEAFF. In DNA, the CDR3 is TGTGCCAGCAGCGGAGACAGCACTGAAGCTTTCTTT.